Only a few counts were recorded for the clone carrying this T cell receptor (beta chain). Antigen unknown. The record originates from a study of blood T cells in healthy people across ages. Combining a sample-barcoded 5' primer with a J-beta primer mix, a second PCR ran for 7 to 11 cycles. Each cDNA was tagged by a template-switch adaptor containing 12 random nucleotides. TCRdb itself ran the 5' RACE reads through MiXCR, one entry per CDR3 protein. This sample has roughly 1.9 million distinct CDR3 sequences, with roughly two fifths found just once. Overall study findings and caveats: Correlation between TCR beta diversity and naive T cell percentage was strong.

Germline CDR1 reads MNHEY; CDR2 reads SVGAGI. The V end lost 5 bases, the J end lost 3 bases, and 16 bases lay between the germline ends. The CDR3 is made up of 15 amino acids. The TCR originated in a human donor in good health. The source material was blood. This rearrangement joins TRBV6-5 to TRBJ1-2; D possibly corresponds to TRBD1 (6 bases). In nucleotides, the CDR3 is TGTGCCAGCAGTCCACCCAGGGGAGACCACTATGGCTACACCTTC. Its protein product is CASSPPRGDHYGYTF.